Presented here are 18 T cell receptor beta chains from one specimen sequenced in a study of T cell changes during pregnancy in multiple sclerosis. Clones were sequenced by immunoSEQ multiplex PCR, and TCRdb holds only the in-frame ones, with some missing. The sample has 35,000 to 45,000 clones, about 89% seen once. This specimen consisted of CD4+ T cells from peripheral blood mononuclear cells, obtained in the first trimester of pregnancy. These receptors all come from a female donor with multiple sclerosis, enrolled in a pregnancy study.

The V gene is TRBV7-2, the J gene TRBJ1-1; D unresolved. CDR1 SGHTA and CDR2 FQGNSA come from the germline V gene. The CDR3 covers 12 residues. V was cut by 2 bases and J by 6 bases, with 7 bases left in between. The CDR3 sequence: CASSLSRSEAFF. The CDR3 DNA reads TGTGCCAGCAGCTTAAGCCGCTCTGAAGCTTTCTTT.

This rearrangement joins TRBV6-6 to TRBJ2-7; 9 bases are shared with TRBD2. Losses at the gene ends were 6 bases for V and 0 bases for J; bases not matched to a gene: 6. The CDR3 contains 15 residues. CDR1 is MNHNY and CDR2 is SVGAGI in the germline V gene (reference sequence). The CDR3 nucleotides read TGTGCCAGCAGCCCCGGGACTAGCATCTCCTACGAGCAGTACTTC. Protein product: CASSPGTSISYEQYF.

V usage is TRBV2 and J usage is TRBJ2-7, with D unresolved. The germline CDR1 and CDR2 sequences are SNHLY and FYNNEI. The CDR3 has 14 amino acids. Between the trimmed V and J ends, which lost 4 bases and 2 bases, there was a span of 12 bases. CDR3 nucleotide sequence: TGTGCCAGCAGTGTACAACGGAGCCCCTACGAGCAGTACTTC. Residues: CASSVQRSPYEQYF.

The CDR3 here is CAHRDGDFSGNTIYF. The CDR3 bases are TGTGCCCACAGGGACGGCGACTTCTCTGGAAACACCATATATTTT. The chain has TRBV10-3 and TRBJ1-3, with D perhaps matching TRBD1 (6 bases). The germline V gene encodes CDR1 ENHRY and CDR2 SYGVKD. The length of the CDR3 is 15 residues. The V end was cut by 11 bases, the J end by 0 bases, with 17 bases between.

This rearrangement joins TRBV28 to TRBJ1-3; the match to TRBD1 covers 10 bases. Trimming at V came to 2 bases and at J to 8 bases, leaving 3 bases not matched to a gene. CDR3 size: 14 residues. Germline V gene lookup returns CDR1 MDHEN and CDR2 SYDVKM. The CDR3 region has the DNA TGTGCCAGCAGTTTAAGACAGGGGGCCTACACCATATATTTT. This gives the protein CASSLRQGAYTIYF.

In this sample, this clone turned up a few times. The chain recombines TRBV10-2 with TRBJ1-1, with 8 bases fitting TRBD1. This CDR3 has 14 amino acids. Trimming took 7 bases from V and 7 from J; bases not matched to a gene: 11. CDR1 is WSHSY, CDR2 SAAADI, per germline. CDR3 region: CASKQGERGDEAFF. As DNA, the CDR3 is TGCGCCAGCAAACAGGGGGAGAGGGGGGATGAAGCTTTCTTT.

The chain is built from TRBV11-1 and TRBJ2-5; weak D call: TRBD1 (5 bases). The CDR3 has 12 amino acids. Germline values: CDR1 SGHAT, CDR2 FQDESV (reference sequence). With 6 bases removed from V and 5 bases from J, the gap between germline ends came to 10 bases. The CDR3, as DNA: TGTGCCAGCAGTCACAGGTGGGAGACCCAGTACTTC. Translated: CASSHRWETQYF.

V usage is TRBV15 and J usage is TRBJ2-7; no definite D call. CDR3 size: 17 residues. Trimming left V 0 bases short and J 0 bases short, with 15 bases between. Germline lookup yields CDR1 LNHNV and CDR2 YYDKDF (reference sequence). CDR3 region: CATSREGLGVSSYEQYF. CDR3 sequence (DNA): TGTGCCACCAGCAGAGAAGGTCTAGGAGTCTCCTCCTACGAGCAGTACTTC.

The table lists this clone with a count of one. The gene calls are TRBV30 and TRBJ1-1; weak D call: TRBD1 (5 bases). The CDR3 consists of 12 residues. Looked up from germline, CDR1 is GTSNPN and CDR2 is SVGIG (reference sequence). The V gene lost 5 bases and the J gene lost 1 base, with 8 bases spanning the gap. CDR3 bases: TGTGCCTGGGATAGGGGGAACACTGAAGCTTTCTTT. As protein: CAWDRGNTEAFF.

The V call is TRBV25-1, the J call TRBJ2-7, with 10 bases aligning to TRBD1. Trimming cost V 4 bases and J 5 bases; bases outside gene matches: 8. This CDR3 region has 15 residues. Germline-derived CDR1 and CDR2 are MGHDK and SYGVNS. The DNA of the CDR3 is TGTGCCAGCAGTGTGACAGGGGGCGTCAATAACGAGCAGTACTTC. Translated, it gives CASSVTGGVNNEQYF.

The V gene is TRBV19, the J gene TRBJ2-5; 9 bases fit TRBD2. The junction had 7 bases not matched to a gene; V was cut back by 3 bases and J by 2 bases. The V gene's germline CDR1 is LNHDA and CDR2 SQIVND (reference sequence). CDR3 length: 16 residues. Here the CDR3 reads CASSIRLAGHQETQYF. Here the CDR3 DNA reads TGTGCCAGTAGTATTCGTCTAGCGGGGCATCAAGAGACCCAGTACTTC.

The chain combines TRBV5-1 with TRBJ1-2, with D tentatively TRBD1 (6 bases). This CDR3 is built from 13 residues. The ends were cut back, 8 bases at V and 4 bases at J, with 15 bases in the middle. Germline V CDR1 and CDR2: SGHRS, YFSETQ. The CDR3 region is CASYRDESYGYTF. The CDR3 nucleotides read TGCGCCAGTTACAGGGACGAAAGCTATGGCTACACCTTC. Variable domain in full (rest from reference TRBV5-1 and TRBJ1-2): KAGVTQTPRYLIKTRGQQVTLSCSPISGHRSVSWYQQTPGQGLQFLFEYFSETQRNKGNFPGRFSGRQFSNSRSEMNVSTLELGDSALYLCASYRDESYGYTFGSGTRLTVV.

In the case of this clone: Additional DNA sequences in this sample encode the identical CDR3. The chain recombines TRBV5-1 with TRBJ2-5, with D maybe TRBD2 (5 bases). There are 14 residues in the CDR3. V was trimmed by 1 base and J by 1 base, leaving 8 bases between them. CDR1 and CDR2 from the germline V gene are SGHRS and YFSETQ. The CDR3 reads CASSLRGLQETQYF. The CDR3 nucleotides read TGCGCCAGCAGCTTGAGAGGACTCCAAGAGACCCAGTACTTC.

This clone has just one count. This chain joins TRBV28 and TRBJ2-7, with 9 bases matching TRBD1. V lost 4 bases and J lost 2; bases outside the gene matches: 6. The CDR3 runs to 15 residues. CDR1 and CDR2 (germline): MDHEN, SYDVKM. The CDR3 loop reads CASSSAGTGPYEQYF. In DNA form, the CDR3 reads TGTGCCAGCAGTTCCGCCGGGACAGGGCCCTACGAGCAGTACTTC.

The chain has TRBV6-1 and TRBJ1-5; D is undetermined. This CDR3 has 15 amino acids. V shed 6 bases and J shed 0 bases, with 12 bases lying between them. The germline V gene has CDR1 MNHNS and CDR2 SASEGT. This CDR3 reads CASSVSQLSNQPQHF. The CDR3 region has the DNA TGTGCCAGCAGCGTCTCACAGCTTAGCAATCAGCCCCAGCATTTT.

The rearrangement joins TRBV6-4 to TRBJ2-2, with TRBD1 matching 7 bases. CDR1 and CDR2 from the germline V gene are MRHNA and SNTAGT. This CDR3 has 14 residues. V shed 2 bases, J shed 7 bases, and the junction held 4 bases outside the gene matches. In DNA form, the CDR3 reads TGTGCCAGCAGTGACACAGGGGCTAACGGGGAGCTGTTTTTT. Translation gives CASSDTGANGELFF.

The rearrangement uses TRBV6-1 and TRBJ1-2, with D tentatively TRBD1 (6 bases). CDR1 and CDR2 (germline): MNHNS, SASEGT. V shed 3 bases and J shed 4 bases, with 12 bases lying between them. The CDR3 consists of 14 residues. The CDR3 DNA reads TGTGCCAGCAGTGACAGGGGAGGGGGCTATGGCTACACCTTC. It translates to CASSDRGGGYGYTF.

The J gene is TRBJ2-7, the V gene TRBV5-1, with TRBD1 identical over 8 bases. This CDR3 comprises 14 residues. The J segment lost 3 bases and the V segment lost 4 bases, leaving 6 bases of the junction unmatched. The germline gives CDR1 SGHRS, CDR2 YFSETQ. CDR3 DNA sequence: TGCGCCAGCAGCCTCTGGGGACAGGACTACGAGCAGTACTTC. Protein sequence: CASSLWGQDYEQYF.